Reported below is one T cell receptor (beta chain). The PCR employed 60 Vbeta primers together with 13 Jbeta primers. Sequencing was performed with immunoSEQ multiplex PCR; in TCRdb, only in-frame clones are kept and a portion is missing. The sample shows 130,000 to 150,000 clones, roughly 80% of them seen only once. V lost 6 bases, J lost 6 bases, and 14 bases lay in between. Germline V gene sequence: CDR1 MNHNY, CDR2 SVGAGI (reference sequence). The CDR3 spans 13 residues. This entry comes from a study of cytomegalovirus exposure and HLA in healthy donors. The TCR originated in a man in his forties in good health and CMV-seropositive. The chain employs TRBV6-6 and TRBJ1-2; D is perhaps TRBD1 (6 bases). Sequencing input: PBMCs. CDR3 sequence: CASSLGGVDGYTF. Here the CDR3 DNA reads TGTGCCAGCAGCTTAGGGGGAGTCGATGGCTACACCTTC.